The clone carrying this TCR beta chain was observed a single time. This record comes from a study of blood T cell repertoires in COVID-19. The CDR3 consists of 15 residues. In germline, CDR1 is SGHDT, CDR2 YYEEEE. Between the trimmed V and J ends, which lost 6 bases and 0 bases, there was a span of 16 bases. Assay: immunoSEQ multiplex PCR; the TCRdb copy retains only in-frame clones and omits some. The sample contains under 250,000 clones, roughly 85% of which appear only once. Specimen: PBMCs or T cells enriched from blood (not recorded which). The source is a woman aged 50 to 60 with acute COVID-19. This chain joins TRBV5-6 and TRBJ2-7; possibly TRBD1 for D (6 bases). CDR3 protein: CASIFSRGHSYEQYF. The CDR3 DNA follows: TGTGCCAGCATTTTTTCACGGGGACACTCCTACGAGCAGTACTTC.